This T cell receptor beta chain was sequenced during a study of blood T cell repertoires in COVID-19. Here immunoSEQ multiplex PCR was the method, and the copy in TCRdb shows in-frame clones only, minus some. The sample carries 270,000 or so clones, roughly four fifths recorded once. CDR1 is SGHTA and CDR2 is FQGNSA in the germline V gene. CDR3 length: 14 amino acids. With 0 bases clipped from V and 7 bases from J, the junction kept 3 bases outside the gene matches. Sequencing was carried out using peripheral blood. The rearrangement joins TRBV7-2 to TRBJ2-1; the match to TRBD2 covers 7 bases. This receptor was obtained from a woman aged 50 to 60 who had recovered from COVID-19. CDR3 sequence: CASSLASGKNEQFF. CDR3 in DNA: TGTGCCAGCAGCTTAGCCAGCGGGAAAAATGAGCAGTTCTTC.